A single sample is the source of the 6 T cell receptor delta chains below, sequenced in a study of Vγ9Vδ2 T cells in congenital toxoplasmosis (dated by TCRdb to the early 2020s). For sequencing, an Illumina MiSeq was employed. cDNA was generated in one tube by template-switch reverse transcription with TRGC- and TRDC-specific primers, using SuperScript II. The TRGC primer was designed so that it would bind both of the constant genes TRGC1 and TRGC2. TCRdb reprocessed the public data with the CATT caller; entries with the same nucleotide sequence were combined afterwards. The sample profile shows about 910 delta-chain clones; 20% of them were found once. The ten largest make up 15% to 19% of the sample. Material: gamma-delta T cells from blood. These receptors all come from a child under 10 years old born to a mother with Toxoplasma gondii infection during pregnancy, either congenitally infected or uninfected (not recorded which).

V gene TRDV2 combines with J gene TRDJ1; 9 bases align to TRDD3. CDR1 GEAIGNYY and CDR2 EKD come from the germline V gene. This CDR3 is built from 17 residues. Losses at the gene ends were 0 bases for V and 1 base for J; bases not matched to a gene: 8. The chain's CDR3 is CACDTVQVGIRTDKLIF. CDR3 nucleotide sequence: TGTGCCTGTGACACCGTTCAGGTGGGGATACGCACCGATAAACTCATCTTT.

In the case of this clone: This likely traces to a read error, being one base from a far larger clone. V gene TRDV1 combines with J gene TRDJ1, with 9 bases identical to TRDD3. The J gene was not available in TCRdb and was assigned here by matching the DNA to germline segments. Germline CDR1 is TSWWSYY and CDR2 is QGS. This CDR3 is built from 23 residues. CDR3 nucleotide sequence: TGTGCGCTTGGGGAATCCCTACCCCCAATGCTTCCACCTGGGGGATTGTACACCGATAAACTCATCTTT. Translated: CALGESLPPMLPPGGLYTDKLIF.

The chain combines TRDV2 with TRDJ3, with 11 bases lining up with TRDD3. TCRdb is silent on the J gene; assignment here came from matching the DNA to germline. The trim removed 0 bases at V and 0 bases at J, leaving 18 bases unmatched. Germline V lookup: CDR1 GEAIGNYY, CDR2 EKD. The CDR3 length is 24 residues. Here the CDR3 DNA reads TGTGCCTGTGACACCGGGTTCCCTTACTCTGGGGGATACCCAAGCTCCTGGGACACCCGACAGATGTTTTTC. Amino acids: CACDTGFPYSGGYPSSWDTRQMFF.

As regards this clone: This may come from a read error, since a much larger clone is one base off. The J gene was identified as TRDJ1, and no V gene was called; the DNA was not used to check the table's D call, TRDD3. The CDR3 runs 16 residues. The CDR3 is CACDTLGDMNTDKLIF. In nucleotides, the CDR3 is TGTGCCTGTGACACTCTGGGGGATATGAATACCGATAAACTCATCTTT.

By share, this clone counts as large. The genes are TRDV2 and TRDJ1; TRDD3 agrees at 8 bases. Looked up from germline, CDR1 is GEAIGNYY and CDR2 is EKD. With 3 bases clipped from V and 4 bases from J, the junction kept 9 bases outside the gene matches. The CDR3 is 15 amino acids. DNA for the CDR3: TGTGCCTGTGACCCTTGGGGGATCTCTGGCGATAAACTCATCTTT. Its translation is CACDPWGISGDKLIF.

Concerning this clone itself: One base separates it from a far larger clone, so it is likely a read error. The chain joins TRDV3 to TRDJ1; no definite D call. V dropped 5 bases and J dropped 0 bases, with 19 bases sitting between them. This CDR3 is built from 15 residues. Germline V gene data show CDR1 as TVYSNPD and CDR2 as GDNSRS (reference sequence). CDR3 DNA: TGTGCCGCGCGAATCCATTTTTGGTACACCGATAAACTCATCTTT. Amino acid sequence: CAARIHFWYTDKLIF. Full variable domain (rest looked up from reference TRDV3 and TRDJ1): CDKVTQSSPDQTVASGSEVVLLCTYDTVYSNPDLFWYRIRPDYSFQFVFYGDNSRSEGADFTQGRFSVKHILTQKAFHLVISPVRTEDSATYYCAARIHFWYTDKLIFGKGTRVTVEP.